This T cell receptor beta chain emerged from a study of cytomegalovirus exposure and HLA in healthy donors. This clone was seen once. Its antigen is still unknown. Broader study findings: HLA-A and HLA-B allele assignments for most subjects were reportedly predicted accurately using TCR beta sequences. For most TCR beta V segments, an earlier analysis put the productive rate at about 87% or about 30% of the time. In a later analysis, TCR beta V- and J-gene trimming showed a link to a missense DCLRE1C variant.

The V gene's germline CDR1 is SGHTA and CDR2 FQGTGA. Unmatched junction bases numbered 9, after V lost 5 bases and J lost 5 bases. This CDR3 region has 17 residues. PCR employed 60 Vbeta and 13 Jbeta primers. Profiled with immunoSEQ multiplex PCR; TCRdb holds only in-frame clones, not every one. The table shows some 200,000 clones, with 60% to 80% occurring only once. The sequencing input was PBMCs. This TCR was sampled from a man aged 18 to 29 in good health and CMV-seronegative. The chain combines TRBV7-3 with TRBJ2-3, with 14 bases fitting TRBD2. The CDR3 protein is CASSPSPGTSGRDTQYF. The CDR3 region has the DNA TGTGCCAGCAGCCCCTCGCCGGGGACTAGCGGGAGAGATACGCAGTATTTT.